Following are 6 T cell receptor beta chains from one sample sequenced in a study of blood T cells in healthy people across ages. It was with a sample-barcoded 5' primer and a J-beta primer mix that a second PCR of about 6 to 12 cycles was run. TCRdb redid the calling of the 5' RACE reads with MiXCR, one entry per CDR3 protein. The data hold about 600,000 distinct CDR3 sequences, with about 45% observed a single time. The sequencing input was blood. These receptors came from a man aged 80 or over in good health.

The chain carries TRBV5-6 and TRBJ1-4; D is unresolved. The CDR3 spans 16 residues. Germline assignment: CDR1 SGHDT and CDR2 YYEEEE. Trimming stripped 1 base from V and 4 bases from J, with 14 bases between. As DNA, the CDR3 is TGTGCCAGCAGCTTGTGGTTGGACGGTCTTAATGAAAAACTGTTTTTT. Translating gives CASSLWLDGLNEKLFF.

The V gene is TRBV5-5, the J gene TRBJ1-1, with D possibly TRBD1 on 5 matching bases. The CDR3 totals 14 residues. V was clipped by 9 bases and J by 4 bases, with 19 bases between them. Germline loops: CDR1 SGHKS, CDR2 YYEKEE (reference sequence). CDR3: CANRKQVSGTEAFF. CDR3 nucleotides: TGTGCCAACCGGAAACAGGTGTCGGGCACTGAAGCTTTCTTT.

This sequence joins TRBV20-1 and TRBJ2-7; no firm D call. V lost 6 bases, J lost 1 base, and 10 bases lay in between. The CDR3 has 12 amino acids. Germline V gene lookup returns CDR1 DFQATT and CDR2 SNEGSKA (reference sequence). Here the CDR3 reads CSAPDGSYEQYF. The CDR3 DNA reads as TGCAGTGCCCCGGACGGATCCTACGAGCAGTACTTC.

About this clonotype: It may be a read error: a sequence one base away is much more abundant. This chain connects TRBV6-5 to TRBJ1-1, with D unresolved. The CDR3 totals 18 residues. The V end lost 0 bases, the J end lost 1 base, and 18 bases lay between the germline ends. Germline CDR1 is MNHEY and CDR2 is SVGAGI. The CDR3 bases are TGTGCCAGCAGTTACTCGATCGCTATTAGGGTCCAGAACACTGAAGCTTTCTTT. Encoded protein: CASSYSIAIRVQNTEAFF.

The V gene is TRBV7-9, the J gene TRBJ1-4, with unresolved D. CDR3 length: 15 residues. The V gene lost 1 base and the J gene lost 0 bases, with 6 bases spanning the gap. CDR1 and CDR2 (germline): SEHNR, FQNEAQ (reference sequence). CDR3 nucleotide sequence: TGTGCCAGCAGCTTAGACGCTACAACTAATGAAAAACTGTTTTTT. This gives the protein CASSLDATTNEKLFF.

This rearrangement joins TRBV18 to TRBJ2-1, with 8 bases identical to TRBD2. The DNA end favors TRBJ2-7, so the J call may be wrong. Per the germline V gene, CDR1 is KGHSH and CDR2 is LQKENI. This CDR3 comprises 16 residues. CDR3 protein: CASSPRLAGSYNEQYF. Written as DNA, the CDR3 is TGTGCCAGCTCACCACGGCTAGCGGGCTCCTACAATGAGCAGTACTTC.